These 26 T cell receptor beta chains originate from one sample sequenced in a study of response to subunit inactivated influenza vaccine. Each CDR3 protein is one row after TCRdb ran MiXCR on the RT-PCR reads. The repertoire holds 500,000 to 750,000 distinct CDR3 sequences, 12% to 15% seen once, with approximately 10% in the top ten. The source material was PBMCs from blood, sampled approximately 13 days after vaccination. Receptors originate from a man between 45 and 60 years old who received an inactivated influenza vaccine.

This clonotype was seen more than once but under ten times. The chain carries TRBV7-6 and TRBJ2-1; D is possibly TRBD1 (6 bases). The V and J ends lost 5 bases and 8 bases respectively, with 13 bases between them. The CDR3 is 13 residues long. Germline CDR1 SGHVS, CDR2 FNYEAQ. CDR3 nucleotide sequence: TGTGCCAGCAGCGCGGCCCAGGGGTATGAGCAGTTCTTC. Translation: CASSAAQGYEQFF.

Only a few counts were recorded for this clonotype. The chain combines TRBV28 with TRBJ2-1, with a tentative D call TRBD2 (6 bases). Trimming stripped 4 bases from V and 0 bases from J, with 16 bases between. The CDR3 is 17 amino acids. The germline V gene has CDR1 MDHEN and CDR2 SYDVKM. The CDR3 sequence: CASSSLGTLASYNEQFF. DNA for the CDR3: TGTGCCAGCAGTTCTCTCGGGACTCTAGCCTCCTACAATGAGCAGTTCTTC.

This clonotype was detected ten times or more. The J gene is TRBJ1-3, the V gene TRBV9; D ambiguous. V lost 0 bases and J lost 3, with 13 bases in between. This CDR3 comprises 16 residues. CDR1 and CDR2 from the germline V gene are SGDLS and YYNGEE. The CDR3 region has the DNA TGTGCCAGCAGCGTAGTTCCGAAGCCCCTTGGAAACACCATATATTTT. Its translation is CASSVVPKPLGNTIYF.

The CDR3 DNA reads as TGTGCCAGCAGCTTGACAGGAACAGAGTGGGGACTGTTTTTT. This codes for CASSLTGTEWGLFF. This sequence joins TRBV5-5 and TRBJ1-4; maybe TRBD1 (5 bases). Trimming shortened V by 1 base and J by 13 bases, and 17 bases separated the two germline ends. CDR3 size: 14 residues. CDR1 is SGHKS and CDR2 is YYEKEE in the germline V gene (reference sequence).

V gene TRBV28 combines with J gene TRBJ2-7; no definite D call. V was pared by 3 bases and J by 3 bases, with 12 bases between. Germline loops: CDR1 MDHEN, CDR2 SYDVKM. The CDR3 has 14 residues. CDR3 DNA: TGTGCCAGCAGTTTTAGACGGTTTGGCTACGAGCAGTACTTC. Translated: CASSFRRFGYEQYF.

The CDR3 protein is CASSPPGAGEETQYF. In nucleotides, the CDR3 is TGTGCCAGCAGCCCCCCCGGGGCGGGAGAAGAGACCCAGTACTTC. This chain links TRBV4-2 with TRBJ2-5; 7 bases match TRBD2. The V and J ends lost 4 bases and 3 bases, in that order; junction bases with no gene match: 8. The CDR3 totals 15 residues. The germline V gene has CDR1 LGHNA and CDR2 YNFKEQ.

The chain has TRBV20-1 and TRBJ2-3; 9 nucleotides line up with TRBD2. CDR3 length equals 16 residues. Trimming removed 0 bases from V and 2 bases from J; junction bases left unmatched: 6. The V gene's germline CDR1 is DFQATT and CDR2 SNEGSKA (reference sequence). CDR3 sequence reads: CSARDPLAGYTDTQYF. The CDR3 DNA reads as TGCAGTGCTAGAGATCCCCTAGCGGGATACACAGATACGCAGTATTTT.

The chain employs TRBV9 and TRBJ2-3, with D hard to call. CDR1 is SGDLS, CDR2 YYNGEE, per germline. CDR3 length: 15 amino acids. Trimming took off 0 bases at V and 0 bases at J, with 8 bases between the two ends. The DNA for the CDR3 is TGTGCCAGCAGCGTAGGTGCGGTTAGCACAGATACGCAGTATTTT. This encodes CASSVGAVSTDTQYF.

The rearrangement links TRBV6-5 to TRBJ2-7; D is undetermined. V shed 2 bases and J shed 6 bases, with 14 bases lying between them. This CDR3 has 14 amino acids. Germline-derived CDR1 and CDR2 are MNHEY and SVGAGI. The CDR3 DNA sequence: TGTGCCAGCAGTTACAGGACCGGCCGAGGCGAGCAGTACTTC. This codes for CASSYRTGRGEQYF.

The count of this clonotype is one. The chain is built from TRBV7-8 and TRBJ2-7; D is ambiguous. The CDR3 has 14 amino acids. Germline values: CDR1 SGHVS, CDR2 FQNEAQ. V lost 4 bases and J 0 bases, leaving 10 bases between the germline ends. Written as DNA, the CDR3 is TGTGCCAGCAGCTCAACCGAGGTCTCCTACGAGCAGTACTTC. Translation: CASSSTEVSYEQYF. The full variable domain, rest sourced from reference TRBV7-8 and TRBJ2-7, is GAGVSQSPRYKVAKRGQDVALRCDPISGHVSLFWYQQALGQGPEFLTYFQNEAQLDKSGLPSDRFFAERPEGSVSTLKIQRTQQEDSAVYLCASSSTEVSYEQYFGPGTRLTVT.

This clonotype appeared many times. The genes are TRBV29-1 and TRBJ2-1; a possible D gene is TRBD2 (6 bases). CDR3 length: 16 residues. Trimming took 1 base from V and 6 from J, leaving 19 bases between them. Germline V gene lookup returns CDR1 SQVTM and CDR2 ANQGSEA. The CDR3 DNA reads as TGCAGCGTTGAAGGCCGGGACTTTTCCCTTCGCAATGAGCAGTTCTTC. This translates into CSVEGRDFSLRNEQFF.

This clonotype was seen a few times. The chain carries TRBV10-3 and TRBJ1-5; no clear D. Trimming shortened V by 3 bases and J by 1 base, and 10 bases separated the two germline ends. The CDR3 contains 15 residues. Germline V lookup: CDR1 ENHRY, CDR2 SYGVKD. In nucleotides, the CDR3 is TGTGCCATCAGTGAAGGAGAGTACAGCAATCAGCCCCAGCATTTT. It yields the protein CAISEGEYSNQPQHF.

This clonotype has a single count. Sequence at one end of the junction differs from germline and may be a read error. The chain joins TRBV6-5 to TRBJ2-5, with D possibly matching TRBD1 (5 bases). Germline V gene sequence: CDR1 MNHEY, CDR2 SVGAGI. The CDR3 loop spans 12 amino acids. CDR3 sequence: CASSSREETHYF. The CDR3 DNA reads as TGTGCCAGCAGTTCCAGGGAAGAGACCCACTACTTC.

This clonotype was observed a few times. V is TRBV20-1 and J is TRBJ2-2, with 11 bases lining up with TRBD1. This CDR3 region has 16 residues. J lost 8 bases, V lost 6 bases, and 14 bases had no gene match. Germline CDR1 is DFQATT and CDR2 is SNEGSKA (reference sequence). In DNA, the CDR3 is TGCAGTGCGACAACCGGGACAGGGGGTTTGTTGGGGGAGCTGTTTTTT. This codes for CSATTGTGGLLGELFF.

This clonotype was detected only a few times. The chain links TRBV5-1 to TRBJ2-7, with 7 positions matching TRBD2. The CDR3 length is 15 residues. Germline values: CDR1 SGHRS, CDR2 YFSETQ. The trim removed 4 bases at V and 7 bases at J, leaving 14 bases unmatched. CDR3 amino acids: CASSQTVLRENEQYF. Here the CDR3 DNA reads TGCGCCAGCAGCCAAACAGTTTTGCGGGAGAATGAGCAGTACTTC.

CDR3: CASSPDRGRGTEAFF. CDR3 bases: TGTGCCAGCAGCCCCGACAGGGGGCGGGGGACTGAAGCTTTCTTT. The gene calls are TRBV12-3 or TRBV12-4 and TRBJ1-1; TRBD1 agrees at 10 bases. This CDR3 has 15 residues. Trimming cost V 6 bases and J 5 bases; bases outside gene matches: 9.

The chain is built from TRBV27 and TRBJ2-7, with 9 bases matching TRBD2. This CDR3 is 17 amino acids long. V was clipped by 3 bases and J by 1 base; unmatched bases: 10. Germline assignment: CDR1 MNHEY and CDR2 SMNVEV (reference sequence). The CDR3 protein is CASSFQAGTSHSYEQYF. In DNA, the CDR3 is TGTGCCAGCAGTTTTCAGGCCGGGACTAGCCATTCCTACGAGCAGTACTTC.

The genes are TRBV10-3 and TRBJ1-5; 8 bases align to TRBD1. The CDR3 loop spans 14 amino acids. Germline CDR1 reads ENHRY; CDR2 reads SYGVKD. J gave up 5 bases and V 6 bases, and 6 bases lay outside the gene matches. CDR3 sequence: CAISGQGLDQPQHF. The CDR3 bases are TGTGCCATCAGCGGACAGGGTCTGGATCAGCCCCAGCATTTT.

The chain recombines TRBV12-3 or TRBV12-4 with TRBJ2-5; tentative D call: TRBD1 (5 bases). The length of the CDR3 is 14 residues. Trimming stripped 3 bases from V and 4 bases from J, with 12 bases between. The chain's CDR3 is CASSFGRAVETQYF. The DNA for the CDR3 is TGTGCCAGCAGTTTCGGCAGGGCCGTAGAGACCCAGTACTTC.

Details on this clonotype: One end of the junction varies from germline; a read error may be responsible. This chain uses TRBV2 with TRBJ2-2, with D maybe TRBD2 (5 bases). Germline V gene lookup returns CDR1 SNHLY and CDR2 FYNNEI. The CDR3 length is 14 residues. The CDR3 loop reads CATARTGNAGELFF. DNA of the CDR3: TGTGCCACCGCCAGAACGGGGAACGCCGGGGAGCTGTTTTTT. Filled out from reference TRBV2 and TRBJ2-2, the complete variable domain reads EPEVTQTPSHQVTQMGQEVILRCVPISNHLYFYWYRQILGQKVEFLVSFYNNEISEKSEIFDDQFSVERPDGSNFTLKIRSTKLEDSAMYFCATARTGNAGELFFGEGSRLTVL.

This clonotype occurred a few times. The chain is built from TRBV11-2 and TRBJ2-1; 7 bases are a match to TRBD2. Germline CDR1 and CDR2: SGHAT and FQNNGV. This CDR3 is built from 14 residues. The V and J ends lost 5 bases and 9 bases, in that order; junction bases with no gene match: 10. In DNA, the CDR3 is TGTGCCAGCAGCCCGCTGGGGGAGGGTCTTGAGCAGTTCTTC. The encoded protein is CASSPLGEGLEQFF. Looking up the rest from reference TRBV11-2 and TRBJ2-1 gives the full variable domain: EAGVAQSPRYKIIEKRQSVAFWCNPISGHATLYWYQQILGQGPKLLIQFQNNGVVDDSQLPKDRFSAERLKGVDSTLKIQPAKLEDSAVYLCASSPLGEGLEQFFGPGTRLTVL.

This clonotype was seen only a few times. The chain has TRBV27 and TRBJ2-2; 9 positions match TRBD2. J was trimmed by 9 bases and V by 5 bases; bases with no gene match: 13. CDR1 is MNHEY and CDR2 is SMNVEV in the germline V gene (reference sequence). This CDR3 contains 16 residues. Here the CDR3 reads CASSDLAGIRFRELFF. As DNA, the CDR3 is TGTGCCAGCAGTGACCTAGCGGGGATACGCTTCCGGGAGCTGTTTTTT.

This chain joins TRBV7-9 and TRBJ1-1, with 7 bases identical to TRBD1. V dropped 7 bases and J dropped 5; count of bases not matched to a gene: 10. The CDR3 has 14 residues. In germline, CDR1 is SEHNR, CDR2 FQNEAQ (reference sequence). The CDR3 loop is CASKKDRAETEAFF. CDR3 nucleotides: TGTGCCAGCAAGAAAGACAGGGCGGAAACTGAAGCTTTCTTT.

The chain employs TRBV20-1 and TRBJ2-1; the match to TRBD1 covers 11 bases. Germline-derived CDR1 and CDR2 are DFQATT and SNEGSKA (reference sequence). The CDR3 has 15 amino acids. V shed 6 bases, J shed 4 bases, and the junction held 8 bases outside the gene matches. In nucleotides, the CDR3 is TGCAGTGCCACCGGACAGGGGGCAGGTTACAATGAGCAGTTCTTC. It yields the protein CSATGQGAGYNEQFF.

The chain is built from TRBV5-1 and TRBJ2-5; D is unclear. Trimming left V 4 bases short and J 2 bases short, with 9 bases between. Germline lookup yields CDR1 SGHRS and CDR2 YFSETQ. The CDR3 is made up of 13 amino acids. The CDR3 spells CASSRTEQETQYF. Here the CDR3 DNA reads TGCGCCAGCAGCCGAACAGAGCAAGAGACCCAGTACTTC.

The CDR3 DNA sequence: TGCAGCGTTGTGGGGCGGCAAAACTATGGCTACACCTTC. It encodes CSVVGRQNYGYTF. The chain employs TRBV29-1 and TRBJ1-2, with D perhaps TRBD1 (5 bases). Per the germline V gene, CDR1 is SQVTM and CDR2 is ANQGSEA. The CDR3 contains 13 residues. V was pared by 4 bases and J by 2 bases, with 11 bases between.